The 7 T cell receptor beta chains below come from one sample, sequenced in a study of OX40 agonist ivuxolimab in advanced cancers. Here immunoSEQ multiplex PCR was the method, and the copy in TCRdb shows in-frame clones only, minus some. Of tens of thousands of clones detected, about 79% appear once; the ten largest clones hold 0.9% to 1.4%. The sequenced sample was CD4+ or CD8+ T cells sorted from blood, obtained in a trial of the OX40 agonist ivuxolimab. All receptors derive from an adult with an advanced solid tumor such as melanoma, head and neck, liver or kidney cancer.

The V and J genes are TRBV5-8 and TRBJ2-5, with a weak D call TRBD2 (7 bases). The CDR3 is made up of 14 amino acids. Germline CDR1 is SGHTS and CDR2 is YDEGEE. The germline V and J ends were trimmed by 4 bases and 4 bases, with 14 bases remaining between them. CDR3 nucleotides: TGTGCCAGCAGCCGGAATCGGGGGGCAGAGACCCAGTACTTC. It encodes CASSRNRGAETQYF.

This rearrangement joins TRBV18 to TRBJ1-4, with D maybe TRBD1 (6 bases). CDR3 length: 14 amino acids. CDR1 and CDR2 from the germline V gene are KGHSH and LQKENI. V gave up 6 bases and J gave up 8 bases, with 16 bases separating them. The CDR3 spells CASSPTQGEEKLFF. DNA for the CDR3: TGTGCCAGCTCTCCCACACAGGGTGAAGAAAAACTGTTTTTT.

The rearrangement links TRBV6-5 to TRBJ1-1; no clear D gene. Trimming left V 7 bases short and J 3 bases short, with 12 bases between. Looked up from germline, CDR1 is MNHEY and CDR2 is SVGAGI. This CDR3 is built from 13 residues. The CDR3 DNA reads as TGTGCCAGCACTCAAGCGGGTGACACTGAAGCTTTCTTT. It translates to CASTQAGDTEAFF.

The chain recombines TRBV9 with TRBJ1-2; D not resolved. The length of the CDR3 is 15 residues. The V gene's germline CDR1 is SGDLS and CDR2 YYNGEE. The germline V and J ends were trimmed by 4 bases and 4 bases, with 17 bases remaining between them. The CDR3 here is CASSLREGQGYGYTF. The CDR3 DNA is TGTGCCAGCAGCCTGCGGGAGGGCCAAGGCTATGGCTACACCTTC.

This chain joins TRBV7-9 and TRBJ2-1; 13 bases match TRBD2. Germline CDR1 SEHNR, CDR2 FQNEAQ (reference sequence). Unmatched junction bases numbered 4, after V lost 5 bases and J lost 6 bases. This CDR3 is built from 15 residues. CDR3 DNA sequence: TGTGCCAGCAGCACCGGGACTAGCGGGACCAATGAGCAGTTCTTC. Translated, it gives CASSTGTSGTNEQFF.

The rearrangement links TRBV6-1 to TRBJ2-7; 10 bases match TRBD1. The CDR3 length is 13 residues. Per germline, CDR1 MNHNS and CDR2 SASEGT. V shed 5 bases, J shed 6 bases, and the junction held 4 bases outside the gene matches. CDR3 residues: CASSLTGGGEQYF. The CDR3 DNA follows: TGTGCCAGCAGTCTGACAGGGGGCGGCGAGCAGTACTTC.

The chain uses TRBV20-1 and TRBJ1-2; no definite D call. Germline-derived CDR1 and CDR2 are DFQATT and SNEGSKA (reference sequence). The CDR3 has 11 amino acids. Trimming stripped 6 bases from V and 8 bases from J, with 13 bases between. The CDR3 spells CSASQAGGYTF. In DNA, the CDR3 is TGCAGTGCCTCCCAAGCGGGAGGCTACACCTTC.